The 22 T cell receptor beta chains below come from one sample, sequenced in a study of T cell responses to AZD1222 COVID-19 vaccine. Libraries were prepared by immunoSEQ multiplex PCR; TCRdb keeps only in-frame clonotypes and omits some of them. Among 150,000 or so clones listed, around 88% were seen once. Specimen: peripheral blood, collected on day 0 of MenACWY control vaccination. These receptors were taken from an adult in good health.

J is TRBJ1-1 and V is TRBV5-8; no reliable D call. This CDR3 region has 14 residues. Looked up from germline, CDR1 is SGHTS and CDR2 is YDEGEE. V was trimmed by 4 bases and J by 4 bases, leaving 14 bases between them. The chain's CDR3 is CASSALSAGTEAFF. The CDR3, as DNA: TGTGCCAGCAGCGCGCTTAGTGCGGGCACTGAAGCTTTCTTT.

This chain links TRBV4-3 with TRBJ1-3; D is uncertain. There are 15 residues in the CDR3. Germline CDR1 LGHNA, CDR2 YSLEER. V was cut by 4 bases and J by 0 bases, with 10 bases left in between. The CDR3 loop reads CASSLGRGSGNTIYF. The CDR3 DNA reads as TGCGCCAGCAGCCTAGGCCGGGGCTCTGGAAACACCATATATTTT.

V usage is TRBV7-2 and J usage is TRBJ1-2; no definite D call. There are 14 residues in the CDR3. CDR1 is SGHTA and CDR2 is FQGNSA in the germline V gene. V was pared by 2 bases and J by 7 bases, with 14 bases between. CDR3 DNA: TGTGCCAGCAGCTTAAACCCATCAACCGCTGGCTACACCTTC. This codes for CASSLNPSTAGYTF.

As regards this clone: One end of the junction fails to match germline, which may point to a read error. CDR3 sequence reads: CAGSPGKLRNTEAFF. CDR3 in DNA: TGTGCCGGCTCACCAGGAAAGTTGAGGAACACTGAAGCTTTCTTT. J is TRBJ1-1 and V is TRBV18; D unresolved. The CDR3 has 15 amino acids. Looked up from germline, CDR1 is KGHSH and CDR2 is LQKENI.

V and J are TRBV18 and TRBJ1-6; D is unresolved. Germline CDR1 and CDR2: KGHSH and LQKENI. This CDR3 has 13 amino acids. Trimming took 2 bases from V and 13 from J, leaving 12 bases between them. CDR3 nucleotides: TGTGCCAGCTCACCAGATTTGGAGGCGCCCCTCCACTTT. This sequence encodes CASSPDLEAPLHF.

The gene calls are TRBV5-3 and TRBJ1-3, with TRBD1 matching 11 bases. TRBV5-3 is placed among ORFs of uncertain function. The junction had 4 bases not matched to a gene; V was cut back by 4 bases and J by 4 bases. There are 15 residues in the CDR3. CDR3 residues: CARSRDRGNGNTIYF. In DNA, the CDR3 is TGTGCCAGAAGCAGGGACAGGGGGAACGGAAACACCATATATTTT.

The chain is built from TRBV5-8 and TRBJ1-5; the match to TRBD1 covers 8 bases. The CDR3 has 16 amino acids. Per the germline V gene, CDR1 is SGHTS and CDR2 is YDEGEE. V shed 4 bases, J shed 0 bases, and the junction held 6 bases outside the gene matches. The chain's CDR3 is CASSTGQANSNQPQHF. CDR3 nucleotide sequence: TGTGCCAGCAGCACGGGACAGGCTAATAGCAATCAGCCCCAGCATTTT.

The chain links TRBV5-1 to TRBJ2-3; 13 bases agree with TRBD2. CDR3 length equals 14 residues. Trimming removed 7 bases from V and 6 bases from J; junction bases left unmatched: 5. Germline CDR1 and CDR2: SGHRS and YFSETQ. CDR3 nucleotide sequence: TGCGCCAGCCTGGGACTAGCGGGGAGGGATACGCAGTATTTT. Its protein product is CASLGLAGRDTQYF.

The chain is built from TRBV7-8 and TRBJ1-2; D uncertain. Germline CDR1 reads SGHVS; CDR2 reads FQNEAQ. V gave up 0 bases and J gave up 8 bases, with 16 bases separating them. There are 15 residues in the CDR3. DNA for the CDR3: TGTGCCAGCAGCTTAGCGCTCAGGTTTTTCTCCGGCTACACCTTC. Its protein product is CASSLALRFFSGYTF.

The chain is built from TRBV12-1 and TRBJ1-6; the table's D call of TRBD1 was not tested on the DNA. TRBV12-1 is designated a pseudogene. The length of the CDR3 is 15 residues. The chain's CDR3 is CASSFEGARDSPLHF. The CDR3 nucleotides are TGTGCCAGCAGCTTTGAAGGGGCTCGGGATTCACCCCTCCACTTT.

The rearrangement links TRBV7-9 to TRBJ1-1; TRBD1 is a possible D gene (5 bases). Looked up from germline, CDR1 is SEHNR and CDR2 is FQNEAQ (reference sequence). V was trimmed by 0 bases and J by 6 bases, leaving 14 bases between them. The CDR3 loop spans 15 amino acids. The CDR3 sequence: CASSLATGPRPEAFF. For the CDR3, the DNA is TGTGCCAGCAGCTTAGCTACGGGACCGAGGCCTGAAGCTTTCTTT.

This clone was found a few times. J is TRBJ1-6 and V is TRBV28, with a tentative D call TRBD1 (6 bases). The germline V gene encodes CDR1 MDHEN and CDR2 SYDVKM. Trimming stripped 3 bases from V and 9 bases from J, with 12 bases between. The CDR3 is made up of 14 amino acids. The CDR3: CASSFDRTSSPLHF. The CDR3 bases are TGTGCCAGCAGTTTTGACAGGACGTCTTCACCCCTCCACTTT.

This chain connects TRBV6-5 to TRBJ1-2; the D is unclear. This CDR3 has 15 amino acids. Germline CDR1 is MNHEY and CDR2 is SVGAGI. Trimming left V 6 bases short and J 4 bases short, with 18 bases between. The CDR3 DNA is TGTGCCAGCAGCCTTGAGGTTGGCACAGCCTATGGCTACACCTTC. This encodes CASSLEVGTAYGYTF.

The rearrangement joins TRBV5-1 to TRBJ1-4, with TRBD1 matching 7 bases. The CDR3 is made up of 15 amino acids. Germline CDR1 SGHRS, CDR2 YFSETQ. Trimming at V came to 0 bases and at J to 4 bases, leaving 3 bases not matched to a gene. The CDR3 sequence is CASSLGTGGNEKLFF. DNA of the CDR3: TGCGCCAGCAGCTTGGGGACAGGAGGTAATGAAAAACTGTTTTTT.

V usage is TRBV2 and J usage is TRBJ2-2; a possible D gene is TRBD1 (5 bases). The CDR3 sequence is 15 residues long. V lost 2 bases to trimming and J lost 6 bases, with 13 bases between them. CDR1 is SNHLY and CDR2 is FYNNEI in the germline V gene. CDR3 bases: TGTGCCAGCAGTGAACAAGGGGTTGGCTCCGGGGAGCTGTTTTTT. Protein sequence: CASSEQGVGSGELFF.

The chain carries TRBV7-6 and TRBJ2-5, with D perhaps assigned TRBD1 or TRBD2 (5 bases each). V was clipped by 2 bases and J by 3 bases, with 16 bases between them. Germline lookup yields CDR1 SGHVS and CDR2 FNYEAQ. The CDR3 contains 16 residues. The CDR3 region has the DNA TGTGCCAGCAGCTTATCCCTCGGGGCCTCAGAAGAGACCCAGTACTTC. Translating gives CASSLSLGASEETQYF. The full variable domain, rest sourced from reference TRBV7-6 and TRBJ2-5, is GAGVSQSPRYKVTKRGQDVALRCDPISGHVSLYWYRQALGQGPEFLTYFNYEAQQDKSGLPNDRFSAERPEGSISTLTIQRTEQRDSAMYRCASSLSLGASEETQYFGPGTRLLVL.

This chain joins TRBV11-2 and TRBJ1-1; TRBD1 matches 7 bases. Germline CDR1 and CDR2: SGHAT and FQNNGV. The CDR3 has 13 residues. J gave up 1 base and V 8 bases, and 4 bases lay outside the gene matches. CDR3 region: CASVRDRNTEAFF. The CDR3 region has the DNA TGTGCCAGCGTACGGGACAGGAACACTGAAGCTTTCTTT.

The chain uses TRBV24-1 and TRBJ1-5; TRBD1 agrees at 10 bases. V was pared by 3 bases and J by 4 bases, with 5 bases of the junction left unmatched. Germline assignment: CDR1 KGHDR and CDR2 SFDVKD. The CDR3 is 16 amino acids. The CDR3 nucleotides are TGTGCCACCAGTGATCCGGGACAGGGGAAGAATCAGCCCCAGCATTTT. It specifies CATSDPGQGKNQPQHF.

This rearrangement joins TRBV28 to TRBJ1-1; no reliable D call. This CDR3 spans 14 amino acids. Germline values: CDR1 MDHEN, CDR2 SYDVKM. The V end was cut by 2 bases, the J end by 5 bases, with 12 bases between. The CDR3 sequence is CASSLITIGTEAFF. Written as DNA, the CDR3 is TGTGCCAGCAGTTTAATTACTATCGGGACTGAAGCTTTCTTT.

The chain has TRBV18 and TRBJ2-7; D may correspond to TRBD1 or TRBD2 (5 bases each). Germline loops: CDR1 KGHSH, CDR2 LQKENI. The CDR3 covers 14 residues. V shed 2 bases and J shed 8 bases, with 16 bases lying between them. Here the CDR3 reads CASSPGGLTTQQYF. CDR3 sequence (DNA): TGTGCCAGCTCACCAGGGGGTCTCACAACTCAGCAGTACTTC.

This chain links TRBV7-8 with TRBJ1-5; D is uncertain. CDR1 is SGHVS, CDR2 FQNEAQ, per germline. V lost 5 bases and J lost 0, with 5 bases in between. The CDR3 has 13 residues. The CDR3 DNA is TGTGCCAGCAGCCAGCATAGCAATCAGCCCCAGCATTTT. Amino acid sequence: CASSQHSNQPQHF. The full variable domain, rest sourced from reference TRBV7-8 and TRBJ1-5, is GAGVSQSPRYKVAKRGQDVALRCDPISGHVSLFWYQQALGQGPEFLTYFQNEAQLDKSGLPSDRFFAERPEGSVSTLKIQRTQQEDSAVYLCASSQHSNQPQHFGDGTRLSIL.

The V and J genes are TRBV6-5 and TRBJ1-1; no clear D gene. The CDR3 extends over 14 amino acids. Trimming left V 0 bases short and J 1 base short, with 6 bases between. Germline loops: CDR1 MNHEY, CDR2 SVGAGI. The CDR3 nucleotides are TGTGCCAGCAGTTACTCGAAAGGGAACACTGAAGCTTTCTTT. It specifies CASSYSKGNTEAFF.